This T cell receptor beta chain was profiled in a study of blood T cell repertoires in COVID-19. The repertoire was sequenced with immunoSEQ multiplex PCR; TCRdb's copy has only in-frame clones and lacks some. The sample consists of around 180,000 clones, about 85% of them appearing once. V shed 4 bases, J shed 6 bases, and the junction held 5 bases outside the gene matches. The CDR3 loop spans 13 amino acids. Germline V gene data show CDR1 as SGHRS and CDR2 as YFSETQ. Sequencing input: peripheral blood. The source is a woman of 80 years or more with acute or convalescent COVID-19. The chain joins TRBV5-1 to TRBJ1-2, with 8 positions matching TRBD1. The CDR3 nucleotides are TGCGCCAGCAGCCCTGGACAGGGACATGGCTACACCTTC. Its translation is CASSPGQGHGYTF.